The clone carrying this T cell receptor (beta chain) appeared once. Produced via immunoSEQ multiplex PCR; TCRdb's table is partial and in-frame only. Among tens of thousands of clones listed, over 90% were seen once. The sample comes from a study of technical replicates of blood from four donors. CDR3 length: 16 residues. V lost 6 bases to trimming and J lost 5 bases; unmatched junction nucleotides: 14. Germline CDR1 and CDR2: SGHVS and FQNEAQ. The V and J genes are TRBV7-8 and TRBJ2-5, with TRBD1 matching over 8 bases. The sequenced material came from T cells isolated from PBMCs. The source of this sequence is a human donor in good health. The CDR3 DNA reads TGTGCCAGCAGGGGGTGGGCAGGGGGCCCGAGGGAGACCCAGTACTTC. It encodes CASRGWAGGPRETQYF.